Listed below are T cell receptor beta chains from one sample, sequenced in a study of neurological immune-mediated disorders. TCRdb re-called the 5' RACE reads with MiXCR, one entry per CDR3 protein. The repertoire holds tens of thousands of distinct CDR3 sequences, about 2% seen once, with around 2.3% in the top ten. Material: PBMCs. The receptors were sampled from a woman in her 40s with multiple sclerosis. Both conserved end residues are part of each CDR3. Each record gives: D gene, V gene, clone size, CDR3 length, J gene, CDR3 DNA, CDR3 protein. The D gene is left open where the match is weak. Each size is once, few, many, or a class for an expanded clone.

-	TRBV20-1	many	12	TRBJ1-2	TGCAGTGCCAGGACAGCCCTCTATGGCTACACCTTC	CSARTALYGYTF
-	TRBV4-2	few	15	TRBJ1-4	TGTGCCAGCAGGTCCTCAGGGATTGCTAATGAAAAACTGTTTTTT	CASRSSGIANEKLFF
-	TRBV7-9	many	14	TRBJ1-2	TGTGCCAGCAGCCCAATATTGGACAGTTATGGCTACACCTTC	CASSPILDSYGYTF
-	TRBV5-1	many	13	TRBJ2-1	TGTGCCAGCAGCTTAGGGCCGGGGAATGAGCAGTTCTTC	CASSLGPGNEQFF
TRBD1	TRBV24-1	many	15	TRBJ2-5	TGTGCCACCAGTGTCGAGGGGGCAGCCCAAGAGACCCAGTACTTC	CATSVEGAAQETQYF
-	TRBV5-6	many	15	TRBJ2-3	TGTGCCAGCAGCTTGGGCAGTTCTAGCACAGATACGCAGTATTTT	CASSLGSSSTDTQYF
-	TRBV4-1	many	13	TRBJ2-3	TGCGCCAGCAGCCAACAGGGGCGGGATACGCAGTATTTT	CASSQQGRDTQYF
-	TRBV5-1	many	14	TRBJ1-1	TGCGCCAGCCGAAAATACCCAGCGAACACTGAAGCTTTCTTT	CASRKYPANTEAFF
-	TRBV7-9	many	19	TRBJ2-1	TGTGCCAGCAGCTTAGCGTTATCGAGGGACTCCTTCGCCTACAATGAGCAGTTCTTC	CASSLALSRDSFAYNEQFF
-	TRBV5-1	many	15	TRBJ2-3	TGCGCCAGCAGGGTGCTCCCAGGTGGGACAGATACGCAGTATTTT	CASRVLPGGTDTQYF